The 6 T cell receptor beta chains in this list originate from one sample, sequenced in a study of T cell responses to AZD1222 COVID-19 vaccine. Libraries were prepared by immunoSEQ multiplex PCR; TCRdb keeps only in-frame clonotypes and omits some of them. Altogether more than 75,000 clones are present, 90% being singletons, with the ten largest covering roughly 26%. The sample here was peripheral blood, taken on day 0 of AZD1222 vaccination. These receptors were obtained from an adult in good health.

The chain joins TRBV12-5 to TRBJ2-1; D may correspond to TRBD1 or TRBD2 (5 bases each). CDR1 and CDR2 (germline): LGHNT, FRNRAP. CDR3 size: 16 residues. V was trimmed by 6 bases and J by 4 bases, leaving 19 bases between them. The CDR3, as DNA: TGTGCTAGTGGCGCAGGGAGCCCCTGGGTTTACAATGAGCAGTTCTTC. As protein: CASGAGSPWVYNEQFF.

In DNA form, the CDR3 reads TGTGCCAGCAGCCCCGACAGGGGCGGGGTCGAGCAGTACTTC. This translates into CASSPDRGGVEQYF. The J gene is TRBJ2-7, the V gene TRBV7-2; 8 nucleotides agree with TRBD1. The V gene end was trimmed by 5 bases and the J gene end by 6 bases; junction bases not matched to a gene: 9. The CDR3 spans 14 residues. Germline V gives CDR1 SGHTA, CDR2 FQGNSA.

This clone was seen only once. The germline gene is not matched at one end of the junction; a read error may be the cause. This chain joins TRBV7-7 and TRBJ2-1, with 11 nucleotides matching TRBD2. The CDR3 has 15 residues. Germline assignment: CDR1 SSHAT and CDR2 FNYEAQ (reference sequence). The CDR3 DNA reads as TGTGCTAGCAGCTCGACTAGCGGGAACTACAATGAGCAGTTCTTC. This encodes CASSSTSGNYNEQFF.

The chain links TRBV4-1 to TRBJ1-5; D not certain. In germline, CDR1 is MGHRA, CDR2 YSYEKL. The V and J ends lost 1 base and 1 base respectively, with 14 bases between them. The CDR3 spans 17 residues. The CDR3 DNA follows: TGCGCCAGCAGCCAAGCCCCGTCCCTGGGGAGCAATCAGCCCCAGCATTTT. Its protein is CASSQAPSLGSNQPQHF.

The chain carries TRBV4-3 and TRBJ2-2; TRBD2 matches at 11 bases. Germline assignment: CDR1 LGHNA and CDR2 YSLEER. The CDR3 runs 18 residues. J gave up 1 base and V 0 bases, and 4 bases lay outside the gene matches. The CDR3 DNA reads TGCGCCAGCAGCCAAGATTGGCTAGCGGGAGGGAACACCGGGGAGCTGTTTTTT. Amino acids: CASSQDWLAGGNTGELFF.

The J gene is TRBJ1-4, the V gene TRBV7-6; 11 nucleotides agree with TRBD1. Germline V gene lookup returns CDR1 SGHVS and CDR2 FNYEAQ. The CDR3 loop spans 15 amino acids. J was trimmed by 3 bases and V by 5 bases; bases with no gene match: 2. The CDR3 sequence is CASSLDRGPNEKLFF. The CDR3 nucleotides read TGTGCCAGCAGCCTGGACAGGGGGCCTAATGAAAAACTGTTTTTT.